A selection of T cell receptor beta chains follows, all from one sample in a study of blood T cell repertoires in COVID-19. Sequencing used immunoSEQ multiplex PCR; TCRdb keeps in-frame clones, though not all of them. The sample consists of approximately 58,000 clones, 85% to 90% of them appearing once. Sequencing was performed on peripheral blood. These receptors were obtained from a man aged 40-50 years with active COVID-19. Both conserved end residues are part of each CDR3. The order of the fields is clone size, V gene, CDR3 length, J gene, D gene, CDR3 protein, CDR3 DNA. A D gene is named only where the DNA matches it firmly. Only part of the rows carry a size: once, few, many, or a class if the clone is expanded.

>few|TRBV11-1|14|TRBJ2-7|NA
CASSLGLGLDEQYF
TGTGCCAGCAGCTTAGGACTAGGCCTAGATGAGCAGTACTTC
>NA|TRBV28|15|TRBJ1-2|NA
CASSTLGGGSAGYTF
TGTGCCAGCAGTACCCTGGGAGGTGGAAGTGCTGGCTACACCTTC
>NA|TRBV20-1|14|TRBJ2-7|TRBD2
CSASSGKGAYEQYF
TGCAGTGCTAGTAGCGGGAAGGGCGCCTACGAGCAGTACTTC
>NA|TRBV21-1|16|TRBJ2-1|NA
CASSPKGPTGKNEQFF
TGTGCCAGCAGCCCGAAGGGTCCGACAGGGAAGAATGAGCAGTTCTTC
>NA|TRBV27|16|TRBJ1-2|TRBD1
CASSLSPGGSYYGYTF
TGTGCCAGCAGTTTAAGCCCAGGGGGCTCATACTATGGCTACACCTTC
>NA|TRBV10-2|15|TRBJ1-2|TRBD1
CASSPGQGSLGGYTF
TGCGCCAGCAGCCCGGGACAGGGGTCTCTAGGGGGCTACACCTTC
>NA|TRBV11-2|15|TRBJ2-5|TRBD2
CASSLTGGRLETQYF
TGTGCCAGCAGCTTAACGGGCGGGAGACTAGAGACCCAGTACTTC
>NA|TRBV29-1|13|TRBJ2-7|TRBD1
CSAGRTGADEQYF
TGCAGCGCGGGACGGACAGGGGCGGACGAGCAGTACTTC
>few|TRBV7-9|17|TRBJ1-1|TRBD1
CASSSSTGGLRATEAFF
TGTGCCAGCAGCTCCTCGACAGGGGGCTTGAGGGCCACTGAAGCTTTCTTT
>few|TRBV7-9|13|TRBJ2-7|NA
CASSFRNKREQYF
TGTGCCAGCAGCTTCCGAAACAAGAGGGAGCAGTACTTC
>NA|TRBV10-2|15|TRBJ2-1|NA
CASSESLASYNEQFF
TGCGCCAGCAGTGAGTCTTTAGCCTCCTACAATGAGCAGTTCTTC
>NA|TRBV19|15|TRBJ2-1|TRBD1
CASTPRTGEGNEQFF
TGTGCCAGTACCCCAAGGACAGGGGAGGGGAATGAGCAGTTCTTC
>NA|TRBV5-4|15|TRBJ2-7|TRBD1
CASRLSDRDPNEQYF
TGTGCCAGCAGACTCTCCGACAGGGATCCCAACGAGCAGTACTTC
>NA|TRBV19|13|TRBJ1-5|NA
CASTDSLGQPQHF
TGTGCCAGTACTGACAGTTTGGGTCAGCCCCAGCATTTT
>NA|TRBV11-1|15|TRBJ2-3|NA
CASSLTGGGSDTQYF
TGTGCCAGCAGCTTGACCGGTGGAGGGTCAGATACGCAGTATTTT
>NA|TRBV7-8|14|TRBJ1-6|NA
CASSSGEDNSPLHF
TGTGCCAGCAGCTCCGGAGAGGATAATTCACCCCTCCACTTT
>NA|TRBV4-1|16|TRBJ2-2|NA
CASSPVEGRIAGELFF
TGCGCCAGCAGCCCGGTGGAGGGGCGGATCGCCGGGGAGCTGTTTTTT
>NA|TRBV29-1|14|TRBJ2-7|TRBD1
CSARPGDRVDEQYF
TGCAGCGCTAGACCCGGGGACAGGGTGGACGAGCAGTACTTC
>NA|TRBV30|14|TRBJ2-5|NA
CAWSDQAELKTQYF
TGTGCCTGGAGCGATCAAGCTGAATTAAAGACCCAGTACTTC
>NA|TRBV7-2|14|TRBJ2-1|TRBD2
CASSLGGGPSTQFF
TGTGCCAGCAGCTTAGGGGGAGGGCCCTCCACGCAGTTCTTC
>NA|TRBV7-6|17|TRBJ2-3|TRBD2
CASSPVTPSGGLGTQYF
TGTGCCAGCAGCCCGGTTACACCTAGCGGGGGTCTTGGTACGCAGTATTTT
>NA|TRBV28|15|TRBJ1-1|TRBD1
CASSRWTGGRTEAFF
TGTGCCAGCAGCCGCTGGACAGGGGGTCGGACTGAAGCTTTCTTT
>NA|TRBV10-3|16|TRBJ1-2|NA
CAISEVAISANYGYTF
TGTGCCATCAGTGAGGTGGCAATCAGCGCTAACTATGGCTACACCTTC
>NA|TRBV27|15|TRBJ2-2|NA
CASSFAQGLAGELFF
TGTGCCAGCAGTTTCGCGCAGGGCCTAGCCGGGGAGCTGTTTTTT
>NA|TRBV11-2|13|TRBJ2-1|NA
CASSFLYGNEQFF
TGTGCCAGCAGCTTCCTGTACGGGAATGAGCAGTTCTTC
>NA|TRBV19|16|TRBJ2-1|TRBD2
CASSRTSGRANNEQFF
TGTGCCAGTAGTCGGACTAGCGGGAGGGCCAACAATGAGCAGTTCTTC
>NA|TRBV10-3|15|TRBJ1-5|NA
CAISEWEVGNQPQHF
TGTGCCATCAGTGAGTGGGAGGTCGGCAATCAGCCCCAGCATTTT
>NA|TRBV15|14|TRBJ1-3|NA
CATSRGGDGDTIYF
TGTGCCACCAGCAGAGGGGGAGACGGGGACACCATATATTTT
>NA|TRBV7-6|18|TRBJ2-6|NA
CASSLAGGRRGGANVLTF
TGTGCCAGCAGCTTAGCGGGAGGTAGACGAGGTGGGGCCAACGTCCTGACTTTC
>NA|TRBV4-2|13|TRBJ2-7|NA
CASSLEVAYEQYF
TGTGCCAGCAGCCTTGAGGTAGCCTACGAGCAGTACTTC
>NA|TRBV10-1|15|TRBJ2-1|NA
CASSERGFPYNEQFF
TGCGCCAGCAGTGAGAGAGGGTTCCCTTACAATGAGCAGTTCTTC
>NA|TRBV5-1|15|TRBJ1-1|NA
CASSLAGGRLTEAFF
TGCGCCAGCAGCTTGGCCGGGGGGCGTCTCACTGAAGCTTTCTTT
>NA|TRBV28|12|TRBJ1-2|NA
CASTPGLYGYTF
TGTGCCAGCACCCCGGGTTTATATGGCTACACCTTC
>NA|TRBV19|16|TRBJ2-7|TRBD2
CASSTTTSGSKYEQYF
TGTGCCAGTAGTACTACGACTAGCGGGAGCAAATACGAGCAGTACTTC
>few|TRBV9|18|TRBJ2-3|TRBD2
CASSGTSGRIRSTDTQYF
TGTGCCAGCAGCGGTACTAGCGGGAGGATCCGTAGCACAGATACGCAGTATTTT
>NA|TRBV12-2|13|TRBJ2-1|NA
CASRLATRNEQFF
TGTGCAAGTCGCTTAGCGACTAGAAATGAGCAGTTCTTC
>NA|TRBV9|17|TRBJ1-4|TRBD1
CASSSSGTGGASEKLFF
TGTGCCAGCAGCTCGAGCGGGACAGGGGGCGCGAGTGAAAAACTGTTTTTT
>NA|TRBV9|13|TRBJ2-7|NA
CASSVDSFSEQYF
TGTGCCAGCAGCGTAGACTCGTTTTCCGAGCAGTACTTC
>NA|TRBV19|15|TRBJ1-6|TRBD1
CASTQTGGAYSPLHF
TGTGCCAGTACCCAAACAGGGGGCGCCTATTCACCCCTCCACTTT
>once|TRBV6-6|15|TRBJ2-3|TRBD2
CASTRAGPSTDTQYF
TGTGCCAGCACCAGAGCGGGGCCTAGCACAGATACGCAGTATTTT
>NA|TRBV6-4|13|TRBJ2-3|TRBD1
CASSGQATDTQYF
TGTGCCAGCAGCGGACAGGCCACAGATACGCAGTATTTT
>NA|TRBV30|16|TRBJ2-1|TRBD2
CAWSVLRASGRNEQFF
TGTGCCTGGAGTGTACTAAGGGCTAGCGGGAGAAATGAGCAGTTCTTC